This paragraph reports one TCR beta chain. This CDR3 contains 15 residues. Germline V gives CDR1 MNHEY, CDR2 SMNVEV (reference sequence). Trimming removed 5 bases from V and 3 bases from J, with 13 bases in between. TCRdb's copy holds only in-frame clones and misses some; the assay was immunoSEQ multiplex PCR. The data contain over 200,000 clones, around 80% of them singletons. The data were obtained in a study of blood T cell repertoires in COVID-19. Study-wide context: The United States, Italy and Spain provided the acute and convalescent COVID-19 samples.

Sequencing was done on a sample of peripheral blood. This chain connects TRBV27 to TRBJ2-2; tentatively, D is TRBD1 (6 bases). The receptor's source is a man aged 40-50 years with active or convalescent COVID-19. CDR3 nucleotide sequence: TGTGCCAGCAGTAACAGGGTGTGGGACACCGGGGAGCTGTTTTTT. Encoded protein: CASSNRVWDTGELFF.